This T cell receptor beta chain was found in a study of T cells in localized non-small cell lung cancer. Study outcomes and limitations: Adjacent lung held a median roughly 60 of the top 100 tumor clones.

The protocol was immunoSEQ multiplex PCR, while the TCRdb copy is restricted to in-frame clones and leaves out a portion. The table includes tens of thousands of clones, around four fifths detected once. This clone was recorded a few times. Its matching antigen is unknown. V lost 0 bases to trimming and J lost 0 bases, with 9 bases between them. Germline CDR1 and CDR2: SGHRS and YFSETQ. This CDR3 has 15 residues. V usage is TRBV5-1 and J usage is TRBJ1-1; no firm D call. The sequencing here drew on peripheral blood mononuclear cells, taken before any cancer treatment. This clonotype was obtained from a man aged 40 to 70 with stage III lung adenocarcinoma. The CDR3: CASSLDPSVNTEAFF. For the CDR3, the DNA is TGCGCCAGCAGCTTGGATCCTAGCGTGAACACTGAAGCTTTCTTT.